This is a list of T cell receptor beta chains from one sample in a study of graft-versus-host responses after intestinal transplantation. Data came from immunoSEQ multiplex PCR; TCRdb stores just in-frame clones and leaves some out. The sample has about 50,000 clones, 85% to 95% seen once. Antigens of these TCRs are unknown. The sequencing used unstimulated CD4+ T cells sorted from spleen or lymph node cells, collected before transplant. All receptors derive from a human donor who was the organ donor for an intestinal transplant. The CDR3 runs from the conserved cysteine through the conserved F or W. The D gene is left open where the match is weak. A row's size may be missing; if present it is once, few, many or a size class.

j_gene: TRBJ2-1
d_gene: -
v_gene: TRBV4-3
abundance: -
CDR3aa: CASSQELGAEVYNEQFF
CDR3nt: TGCGCCAGCAGCCAAGAGTTAGGAGCGGAGGTCTACAATGAGCAGTTCTTC

j_gene: TRBJ2-1
d_gene: -
v_gene: TRBV5-5
abundance: -
CDR3aa: CASSQPRERDEQFF
CDR3nt: TGTGCCAGCAGCCAACCCAGAGAACGGGATGAGCAGTTCTTC

j_gene: TRBJ2-1
d_gene: TRBD1
v_gene: TRBV4-1
abundance: few
CDR3aa: CASSQAFGTGSPAQFF
CDR3nt: TGCGCCAGCAGCCAAGCGTTCGGGACAGGCTCCCCTGCGCAGTTCTTC

j_gene: TRBJ2-7
d_gene: -
v_gene: TRBV4-1
abundance: -
CDR3aa: CASSLGTSSYEQYF
CDR3nt: TGCGCCAGCAGCCTGGGGACGTCTTCCTACGAGCAGTACTTC

j_gene: TRBJ2-7
d_gene: TRBD2
v_gene: TRBV19
abundance: -
CDR3aa: CASGIAGNYEQYF
CDR3nt: TGTGCCAGTGGTATAGCGGGAAACTACGAGCAGTACTTC

j_gene: TRBJ2-7
d_gene: TRBD1
v_gene: TRBV19
abundance: once
CDR3aa: CASSMGQASSYEQYF
CDR3nt: TGTGCCAGTAGTATGGGACAGGCAAGCTCCTACGAGCAGTACTTC

j_gene: TRBJ1-5
d_gene: -
v_gene: TRBV10-3
abundance: -
CDR3aa: CAISEAGSNQPQHF
CDR3nt: TGTGCCATCAGTGAGGCAGGGAGCAATCAGCCCCAGCATTTT

j_gene: TRBJ2-7
d_gene: -
v_gene: TRBV6-5
abundance: -
CDR3aa: CASSRHREEQYF
CDR3nt: TGTGCCAGCAGTAGACACAGGGAGGAGCAGTACTTC

j_gene: TRBJ1-1
d_gene: -
v_gene: TRBV11-2
abundance: -
CDR3aa: CASSLGVGGNTEAFF
CDR3nt: TGTGCCAGCAGCCTAGGGGTGGGCGGGAACACTGAAGCTTTCTTT

j_gene: TRBJ1-2
d_gene: -
v_gene: TRBV28
abundance: once
CDR3aa: CASSLWYGYTF
CDR3nt: TGTGCCAGCAGTTTATGGTATGGCTACACCTTC

j_gene: TRBJ1-5
d_gene: -
v_gene: TRBV25-1
abundance: -
CDR3aa: CASKWWILIYSNQPQHF
CDR3nt: TGTGCCAGCAAGTGGTGGATCCTAATTTATAGCAATCAGCCCCAGCATTTT

j_gene: TRBJ1-2
d_gene: -
v_gene: TRBV5-5
abundance: -
CDR3aa: CASSPGLAGDYGYTF
CDR3nt: TGTGCCAGCAGCCCGGGGTTAGCTGGTGACTATGGCTACACCTTC

j_gene: TRBJ1-5
d_gene: TRBD1
v_gene: TRBV6-1
abundance: -
CDR3aa: CASSEMRTGNQPQHF
CDR3nt: TGTGCCAGCAGTGAAATGCGGACAGGGAATCAGCCCCAGCATTTT

j_gene: TRBJ2-1
d_gene: TRBD2
v_gene: TRBV29-1
abundance: -
CDR3aa: CSVGPGVWEGESSYNEQFF
CDR3nt: TGCAGCGTTGGCCCCGGGGTCTGGGAGGGTGAGAGCTCCTACAATGAGCAGTTCTTC

j_gene: TRBJ2-3
d_gene: -
v_gene: TRBV29-1
abundance: -
CDR3aa: CSVRGGPDTQYF
CDR3nt: TGCAGCGTTCGCGGAGGGCCAGATACGCAGTATTTT

j_gene: TRBJ2-1
d_gene: -
v_gene: TRBV7-3
abundance: -
CDR3aa: CASSSETVPISSYNEQFF
CDR3nt: TGTGCCAGCAGCTCAGAGACAGTACCCATTAGCTCCTACAATGAGCAGTTCTTC

j_gene: TRBJ2-5
d_gene: TRBD2
v_gene: TRBV5-6
abundance: -
CDR3aa: CASSLTLAGGGTQYF
CDR3nt: TGTGCCAGCAGCTTGACGCTAGCGGGAGGAGGGACCCAGTACTTC

j_gene: TRBJ2-5
d_gene: -
v_gene: TRBV28
abundance: once
CDR3aa: CASSLTRARGDQYF
CDR3nt: TGTGCCAGCAGTTTAACCAGGGCGAGGGGGGACCAGTACTTC

j_gene: TRBJ2-1
d_gene: -
v_gene: TRBV7-9
abundance: -
CDR3aa: CASSSHPKTGSSYNEQFF
CDR3nt: TGTGCCAGCAGCTCCCACCCCAAGACAGGCAGCTCCTACAATGAGCAGTTCTTC

j_gene: TRBJ2-3
d_gene: TRBD2
v_gene: TRBV25-1
abundance: -
CDR3aa: CASSEAAGGGTDTQYF
CDR3nt: TGTGCCAGCAGTGAGGCGGCGGGAGGAGGCACAGATACGCAGTATTTT

j_gene: TRBJ1-4
d_gene: -
v_gene: TRBV7-2
abundance: -
CDR3aa: CASSLDRATNEKLFF
CDR3nt: TGTGCCAGCAGCTTAGACAGGGCAACTAATGAAAAACTGTTTTTT

j_gene: TRBJ2-1
d_gene: TRBD1
v_gene: TRBV6-6
abundance: -
CDR3aa: CASRQGANEQFF
CDR3nt: TGTGCCAGCAGACAGGGGGCCAATGAGCAGTTCTTC

j_gene: TRBJ2-7
d_gene: TRBD1
v_gene: TRBV15
abundance: -
CDR3aa: CATSRDRGLYEQYF
CDR3nt: TGTGCCACCAGCAGGGACAGGGGTCTCTACGAGCAGTACTTC

j_gene: TRBJ1-1
d_gene: TRBD1
v_gene: TRBV15
abundance: -
CDR3aa: CATKRTGVNTEAFF
CDR3nt: TGTGCCACCAAGAGGACAGGTGTGAACACTGAAGCTTTCTTT

j_gene: TRBJ2-3
d_gene: -
v_gene: TRBV10-3
abundance: -
CDR3aa: CAISLDFRTDTQYF
CDR3nt: TGTGCCATCTCACTGGACTTTCGCACAGATACGCAGTATTTT

j_gene: TRBJ1-2
d_gene: TRBD1
v_gene: TRBV4-2
abundance: -
CDR3aa: CASSQALTGSVNYGYTF
CDR3nt: TGTGCCAGCAGCCAAGCCTTGACAGGGTCGGTGAACTATGGCTACACCTTC

j_gene: TRBJ1-2
d_gene: TRBD1
v_gene: TRBV19
abundance: -
CDR3aa: CASSAGTGMNYGYTF
CDR3nt: TGTGCCAGTAGTGCCGGGACAGGGATGAACTATGGCTACACCTTC

j_gene: TRBJ2-5
d_gene: TRBD2
v_gene: TRBV4-1
abundance: -
CDR3aa: CASSASGRGETQYF
CDR3nt: TGCGCCAGCAGCGCTAGCGGGAGAGGCGAGACCCAGTACTTC

j_gene: TRBJ2-3
d_gene: -
v_gene: TRBV30
abundance: few
CDR3aa: CAWAQADTQYF
CDR3nt: TGTGCCTGGGCACAAGCAGATACGCAGTATTTT

j_gene: TRBJ2-6
d_gene: TRBD2
v_gene: TRBV9
abundance: -
CDR3aa: CASSVVGGVSGANVLTF
CDR3nt: TGTGCCAGCAGCGTAGTGGGAGGGGTCAGTGGGGCCAACGTCCTGACTTTC

j_gene: TRBJ2-2
d_gene: -
v_gene: TRBV7-3
abundance: few
CDR3aa: CASSLRWGRYTGELFF
CDR3nt: TGTGCCAGCAGCTTAAGGTGGGGAAGGTACACCGGGGAGCTGTTTTTT

j_gene: TRBJ2-7
d_gene: -
v_gene: TRBV19
abundance: -
CDR3aa: CASSINPSYEQYF
CDR3nt: TGTGCCAGTAGTATCAACCCTTCCTACGAGCAGTACTTC

j_gene: TRBJ2-1
d_gene: TRBD2
v_gene: TRBV9
abundance: -
CDR3aa: CASSGTSGSSYNEQFF
CDR3nt: TGTGCCAGCAGCGGGACTAGCGGGAGCTCCTACAATGAGCAGTTCTTC

j_gene: TRBJ1-5
d_gene: -
v_gene: TRBV6-5
abundance: -
CDR3aa: CASTRGGDQPQHF
CDR3nt: TGTGCCAGCACCCGGGGGGGGGATCAGCCCCAGCATTTT

j_gene: TRBJ2-1
d_gene: -
v_gene: TRBV9
abundance: -
CDR3aa: CASSATGTSYNEQFF
CDR3nt: TGTGCCAGCAGCGCAACCGGGACATCGTACAATGAGCAGTTCTTC

j_gene: TRBJ1-1
d_gene: TRBD1
v_gene: TRBV28
abundance: -
CDR3aa: CASSLTTGVRNTEAFF
CDR3nt: TGTGCCAGCAGTTTAACGACAGGGGTGCGGAACACTGAAGCTTTCTTT

j_gene: TRBJ2-4
d_gene: -
v_gene: TRBV19
abundance: -
CDR3aa: CASSQGLFGNKDIQYF
CDR3nt: TGTGCCAGTAGTCAGGGCCTGTTCGGGAATAAGGACATTCAGTACTTC

j_gene: TRBJ1-4
d_gene: -
v_gene: TRBV30
abundance: -
CDR3aa: CAWSVQAGPNEKLFF
CDR3nt: TGTGCCTGGAGTGTACAGGCAGGGCCAAATGAAAAACTGTTTTTT

j_gene: TRBJ1-1
d_gene: TRBD1
v_gene: TRBV23-1
abundance: -
CDR3aa: CASSPGGDTEAFF
CDR3nt: TGCGCCAGCAGTCCAGGGGGCGACACTGAAGCTTTCTTT